This paragraph covers one T cell receptor (beta chain) sequence. These data come from a study of T-cell reconstitution after alpha-beta-depleted transplantation in children. Preparing the TCRbeta library involved the use of unique molecular identifiers. TCRdb ran MiXCR on the PCR reads and lists one entry per CDR3 protein. The profile covers 100,000 or so distinct CDR3 sequences, with 20% to 30% appearing a single time and 20% to 25% taken by the ten largest. The CDR3 has 14 amino acids. V gave up 2 bases and J gave up 2 bases, with 11 bases separating them. CDR1 and CDR2 from the germline V gene are SGHRS and YFSETQ.

This receptor was taken from a boy between 2 and 10 years old with acute lymphoblastic leukemia, due to receive a stem cell transplant. Source: PBMCs, taken before TCRalphabeta/CD19-depleted stem cell transplant. This chain uses TRBV5-1 with TRBJ2-7; either TRBD1 or TRBD2 may supply D (5 bases each). The CDR3 bases are TGCGCCAGCAGCTTTGAGGGGACCCCCTACGAGCAGTACTTC. Amino acids: CASSFEGTPYEQYF.